A single sample is the source of the 12 T cell receptor beta chains below, sequenced in a study of shared clonotypes between healthy human individuals. Naive CD8 cells, CD45RO-negative and positively selected for CCR7, excluded terminally differentiated effector memory CD45RA+ cells. The data were produced by immunoSEQ multiplex PCR, yet TCRdb's version contains in-frame clones alone and is incomplete. The sample yields 550,000 to 600,000 clones, roughly 98% seen once. The sequenced sample was naive CD8+ T cells sorted from blood. Receptors were obtained from a man aged 30-40 years in good health.

The V and J genes are TRBV7-8 and TRBJ2-3, with no clear D. Germline CDR1 and CDR2: SGHVS and FQNEAQ. The CDR3 is 17 amino acids. V was trimmed by 5 bases and J by 0 bases, leaving 18 bases between them. CDR3 coding DNA: TGTGCCAGCAGCGGGAAGGAAGGGAACCCTAGCACAGATACGCAGTATTTT. This codes for CASSGKEGNPSTDTQYF.

This clone has a handful of counts. The J gene is TRBJ2-7, the V gene TRBV2, with 8 bases aligning to TRBD1. CDR3 length: 14 residues. The J segment lost 4 bases and the V segment lost 10 bases, leaving 12 bases of the junction unmatched. Germline V lookup: CDR1 SNHLY, CDR2 FYNNEI. The CDR3 is CATVKRQGSYEQYF. The CDR3 coding sequence is TGTGCCACCGTGAAAAGACAGGGGTCGTACGAGCAGTACTTC.

This chain uses TRBV27 with TRBJ2-7, with TRBD2 identical over 8 bases. Trimming removed 0 bases from V and 4 bases from J; junction bases left unmatched: 5. Germline CDR1 and CDR2: MNHEY and SMNVEV (reference sequence). The CDR3 consists of 15 residues. The CDR3 sequence: CASSLSGTSGYEQYF. The CDR3 nucleotides read TGTGCCAGCAGTTTATCAGGCACTAGCGGATACGAGCAGTACTTC.

This clone has only one observation. The chain joins TRBV27 to TRBJ2-3; TRBD2 matches at 7 bases. CDR3 length equals 15 residues. The V and J ends lost 3 bases and 2 bases, in that order; junction bases with no gene match: 5. From germline, CDR1 is MNHEY and CDR2 SMNVEV (reference sequence). The CDR3 loop is CASSFAGEATDTQYF. Written as DNA, the CDR3 is TGTGCCAGCAGTTTTGCGGGAGAAGCCACAGATACGCAGTATTTT.

The chain joins TRBV2 to TRBJ2-3; TRBD2 might be the D (5 bases). Germline assignment: CDR1 SNHLY and CDR2 FYNNEI. The V end was cut by 9 bases, the J end by 1 base, with 17 bases between. CDR3 length: 15 amino acids. CDR3 protein: CARSPLLEGTDTQYF. The CDR3 DNA reads as TGTGCCAGGAGCCCCCTCTTGGAGGGCACAGATACGCAGTATTTT.

The chain has TRBV27 and TRBJ1-2; D is perhaps TRBD1 (5 bases). With 2 bases removed from V and 4 bases from J, the gap between germline ends came to 14 bases. The CDR3 runs to 15 residues. Germline loops: CDR1 MNHEY, CDR2 SMNVEV (reference sequence). This chain's CDR3 is CASSLIGPDSYGYTF. The CDR3 nucleotides are TGTGCCAGCAGTTTAATCGGGCCAGACAGCTATGGCTACACCTTC.

This CDR3 is CATRDTGELFF. For the CDR3, the DNA is TGTGCCACGAGGGACACCGGGGAGCTGTTTTTT. This chain connects TRBV15 to TRBJ2-2, with a tentative D call TRBD2 (5 bases). Germline loops: CDR1 LNHNV, CDR2 YYDKDF (reference sequence). This CDR3 comprises 11 residues. The ends were cut back, 9 bases at V and 3 bases at J, with 5 bases in the middle.

The chain joins TRBV5-1 to TRBJ2-3; 8 bases are shared with TRBD2. The V and J ends lost 0 bases and 1 base, in that order; junction bases with no gene match: 4. CDR1 is SGHRS and CDR2 is YFSETQ in the germline V gene. The CDR3 loop spans 16 amino acids. CDR3 nucleotide sequence: TGCGCCAGCAGCTTGGTGATAGCGGGGCGCACAGATACGCAGTATTTT. As protein: CASSLVIAGRTDTQYF.

The sample holds one count of this clone. V is TRBV28 and J is TRBJ1-2, with 7 bases identical to TRBD1. V shed 4 bases, J shed 3 bases, and the junction held 5 bases outside the gene matches. The germline CDR1 and CDR2 sequences are MDHEN and SYDVKM. This CDR3 is built from 14 residues. CDR3 nucleotides: TGTGCCAGCAGTTCATACAGGGGACACTATGGCTACACCTTC. This gives the protein CASSSYRGHYGYTF.

The V and J genes are TRBV6-5 and TRBJ1-2; TRBD1 matches 8 bases. CDR3 length equals 15 residues. Per germline, CDR1 MNHEY and CDR2 SVGAGI. The ends lost 6 bases at V and 4 bases at J; junction bases unmatched: 10. The CDR3 loop is CASRTHRGNLYGYTF. CDR3 bases: TGTGCCAGCAGAACACACAGGGGGAACCTCTATGGCTACACCTTC.

The V and J genes are TRBV4-3 and TRBJ2-1; D may be TRBD2 (6 bases). CDR1 LGHNA and CDR2 YSLEER come from the germline V gene. CDR3 length: 16 residues. V lost 0 bases, J lost 1 base, and 10 bases lay in between. CDR3: CASSQDYGGSYNEQFF. CDR3 in DNA: TGCGCCAGCAGCCAAGATTACGGGGGTTCCTACAATGAGCAGTTCTTC.

V is TRBV15 and J is TRBJ1-1, with D perhaps matching TRBD1 (5 bases). With 1 base removed from V and 3 bases from J, the gap between germline ends came to 9 bases. Germline CDR1 LNHNV, CDR2 YYDKDF (reference sequence). This CDR3 comprises 14 residues. The CDR3 DNA reads as TGTGCCACCAGCAGAGGGAAAGGGGACACTGAAGCTTTCTTT. This gives the protein CATSRGKGDTEAFF.